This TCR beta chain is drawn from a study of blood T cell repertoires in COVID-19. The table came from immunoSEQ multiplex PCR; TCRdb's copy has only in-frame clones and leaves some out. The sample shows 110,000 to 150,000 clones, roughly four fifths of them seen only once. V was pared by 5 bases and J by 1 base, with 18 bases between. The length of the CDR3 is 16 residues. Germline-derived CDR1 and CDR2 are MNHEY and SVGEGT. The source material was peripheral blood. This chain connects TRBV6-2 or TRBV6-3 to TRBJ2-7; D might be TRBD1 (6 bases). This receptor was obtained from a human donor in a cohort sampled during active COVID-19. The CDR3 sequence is CASSLPGQFISYEQYF. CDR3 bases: TGTGCCAGCAGTCTACCGGGACAATTTATATCCTACGAGCAGTACTTC.